This T cell receptor (beta chain) was identified in a study of beta chain features in type 1 diabetes. Findings and caveats of the study: Type 1 diabetes patients showed a moderate but significant shortening of TCRB CDR3s in all four CD4+ subsets.

Isolated RNA was reverse transcribed in full, so expressed TCRB transcripts were sequenced. Produced via immunoSEQ multiplex PCR; TCRdb's table is partial and in-frame only. Of 310,000 or so clones in the sample, approximately 16% were seen once. This clone came up a few times. Its antigen is still unknown. The V gene's germline CDR1 is SGHNT and CDR2 YYREEE (reference sequence). The CDR3 totals 14 residues. V lost 2 bases and J lost 5, with 12 bases in between. The sequenced sample was naive CD4+ T cells from blood. The rearrangement joins TRBV5-4 to TRBJ2-3, with no clear D. The source of this sequence is a man aged 18 to 35 with type 1 diabetes. The CDR3 protein is CASSLVLEKDTQYF. The CDR3 DNA reads as TGTGCCAGCAGCTTAGTCCTAGAGAAAGATACGCAGTATTTT.